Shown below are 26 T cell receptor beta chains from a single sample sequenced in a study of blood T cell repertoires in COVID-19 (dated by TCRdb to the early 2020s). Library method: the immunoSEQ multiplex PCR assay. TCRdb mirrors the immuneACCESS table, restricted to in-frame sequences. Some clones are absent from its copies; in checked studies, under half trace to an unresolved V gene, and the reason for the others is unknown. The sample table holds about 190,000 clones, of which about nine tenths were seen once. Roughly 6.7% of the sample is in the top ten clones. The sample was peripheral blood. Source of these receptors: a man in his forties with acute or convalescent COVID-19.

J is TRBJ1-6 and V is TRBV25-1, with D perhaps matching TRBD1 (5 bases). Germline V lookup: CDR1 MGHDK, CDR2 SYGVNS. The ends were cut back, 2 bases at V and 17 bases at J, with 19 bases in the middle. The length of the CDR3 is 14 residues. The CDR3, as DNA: TGTGCCAGCAGTGAAATGGGGGGTCTCAATACCGTCCACTTT. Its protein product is CASSEMGGLNTVHF.

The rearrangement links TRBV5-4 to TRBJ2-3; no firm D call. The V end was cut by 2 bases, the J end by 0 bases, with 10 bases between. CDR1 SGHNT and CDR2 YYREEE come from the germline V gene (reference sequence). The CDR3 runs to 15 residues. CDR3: CASSLSIASTDTQYF. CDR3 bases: TGTGCCAGCAGCTTAAGCATCGCTAGCACAGATACGCAGTATTTT. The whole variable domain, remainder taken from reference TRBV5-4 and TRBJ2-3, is ETGVTQSPTHLIKTRGQQVTLRCSSQSGHNTVSWYQQALGQGPQFIFQYYREEENGRGNFPPRFSGLQFPNYSSELNVNALELDDSALYLCASSLSIASTDTQYFGPGTRLTVL.

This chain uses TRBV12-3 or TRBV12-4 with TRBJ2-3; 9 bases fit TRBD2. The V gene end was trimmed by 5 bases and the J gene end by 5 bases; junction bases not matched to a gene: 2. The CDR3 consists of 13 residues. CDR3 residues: CASSRSGRDTQYF. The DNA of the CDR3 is TGTGCCAGCAGTCGTAGCGGGAGAGATACGCAGTATTTT.

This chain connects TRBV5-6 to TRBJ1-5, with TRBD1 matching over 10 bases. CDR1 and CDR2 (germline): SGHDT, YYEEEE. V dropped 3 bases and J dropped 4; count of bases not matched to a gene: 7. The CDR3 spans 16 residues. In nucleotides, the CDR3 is TGTGCCAGCAGCTCACGACAGGGGGCGAATAATCAGCCCCAGCATTTT. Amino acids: CASSSRQGANNQPQHF.

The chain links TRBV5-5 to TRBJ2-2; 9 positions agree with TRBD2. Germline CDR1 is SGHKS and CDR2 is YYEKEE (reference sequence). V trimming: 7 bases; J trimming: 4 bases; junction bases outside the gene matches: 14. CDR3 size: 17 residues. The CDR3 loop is CASSPRGGAIVTGELFF. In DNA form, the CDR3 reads TGTGCCAGCTCCCCCCGCGGGGGGGCGATAGTCACCGGGGAGCTGTTTTTT.

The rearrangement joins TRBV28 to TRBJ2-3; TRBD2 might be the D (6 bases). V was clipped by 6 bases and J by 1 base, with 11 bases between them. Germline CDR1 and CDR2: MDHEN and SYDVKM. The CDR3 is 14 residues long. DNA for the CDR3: TGTGCCAGCAGCCCTCGCGGGGGCACAGATACGCAGTATTTT. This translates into CASSPRGGTDTQYF.

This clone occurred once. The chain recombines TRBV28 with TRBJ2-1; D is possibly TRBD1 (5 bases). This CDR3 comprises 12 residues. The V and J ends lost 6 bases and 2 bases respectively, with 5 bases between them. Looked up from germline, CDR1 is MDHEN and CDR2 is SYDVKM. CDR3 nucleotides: TGTGCCAGCAGAGGGGCCTACAATGAGCAGTTCTTC. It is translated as CASRGAYNEQFF.

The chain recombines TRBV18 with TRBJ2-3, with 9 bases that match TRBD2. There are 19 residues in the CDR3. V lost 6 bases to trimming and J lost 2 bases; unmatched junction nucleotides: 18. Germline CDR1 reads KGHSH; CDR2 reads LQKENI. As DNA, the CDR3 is TGTGCCAGCTCCCTTAGTTTACTGGCTAGCGGGGACCTCACAGATACGCAGTATTTT. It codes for CASSLSLLASGDLTDTQYF.

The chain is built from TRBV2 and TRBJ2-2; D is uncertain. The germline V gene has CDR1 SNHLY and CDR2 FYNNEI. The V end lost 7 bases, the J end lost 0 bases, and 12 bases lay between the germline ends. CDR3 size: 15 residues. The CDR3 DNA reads TGTGCCAGCACCCGCGTGGCGGCGAACACCGGGGAGCTGTTTTTT. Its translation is CASTRVAANTGELFF.

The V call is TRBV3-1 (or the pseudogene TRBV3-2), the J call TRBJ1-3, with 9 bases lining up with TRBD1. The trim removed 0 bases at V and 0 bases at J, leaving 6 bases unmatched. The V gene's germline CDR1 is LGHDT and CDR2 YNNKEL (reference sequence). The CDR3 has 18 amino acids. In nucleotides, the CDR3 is TGTGCCAGCAGCCAAGATCGTGGGACAGGGTCCTCTGGAAACACCATATATTTT. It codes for CASSQDRGTGSSGNTIYF.

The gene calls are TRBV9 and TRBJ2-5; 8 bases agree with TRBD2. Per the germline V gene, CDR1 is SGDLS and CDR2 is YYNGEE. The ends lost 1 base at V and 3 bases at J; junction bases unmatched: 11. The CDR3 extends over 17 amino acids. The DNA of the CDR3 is TGTGCCAGCAGCGTAAGGAGCGGGAGACCCGAAAAAGAGACCCAGTACTTC. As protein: CASSVRSGRPEKETQYF.

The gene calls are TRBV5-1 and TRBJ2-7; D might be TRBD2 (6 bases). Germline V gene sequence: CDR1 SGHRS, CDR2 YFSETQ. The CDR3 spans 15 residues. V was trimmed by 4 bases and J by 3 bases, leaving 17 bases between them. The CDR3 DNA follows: TGCGCCAGCAGCCCCGAGCGGGTCGGAGACTACGAGCAGTACTTC. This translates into CASSPERVGDYEQYF.

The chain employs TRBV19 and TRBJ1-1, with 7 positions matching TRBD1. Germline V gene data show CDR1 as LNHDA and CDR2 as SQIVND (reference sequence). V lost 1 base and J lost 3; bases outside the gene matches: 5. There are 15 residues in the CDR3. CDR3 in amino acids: CASSIGQGRHTEAFF. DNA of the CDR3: TGTGCCAGTAGTATAGGACAGGGACGGCACACTGAAGCTTTCTTT.

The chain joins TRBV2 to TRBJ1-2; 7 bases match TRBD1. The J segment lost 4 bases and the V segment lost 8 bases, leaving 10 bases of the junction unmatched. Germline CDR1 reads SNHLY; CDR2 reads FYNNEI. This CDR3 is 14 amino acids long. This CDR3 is CASHPRQGFYGYTF. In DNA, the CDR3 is TGTGCCAGCCACCCAAGACAGGGTTTCTATGGCTACACCTTC.

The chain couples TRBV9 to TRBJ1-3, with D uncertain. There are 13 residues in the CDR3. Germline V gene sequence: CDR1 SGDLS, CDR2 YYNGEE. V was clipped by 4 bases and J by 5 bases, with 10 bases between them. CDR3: CASSPSGRNTIYF. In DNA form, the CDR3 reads TGTGCCAGCAGCCCTTCGGGGAGAAACACCATATATTTT.

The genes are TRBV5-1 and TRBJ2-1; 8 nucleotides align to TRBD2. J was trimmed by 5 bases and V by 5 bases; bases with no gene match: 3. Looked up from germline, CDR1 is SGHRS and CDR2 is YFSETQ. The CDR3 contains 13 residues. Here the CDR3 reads CASRLAADNEQFF. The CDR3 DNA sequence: TGCGCCAGCAGACTAGCGGCCGACAATGAGCAGTTCTTC.

This CDR3 is CATPGSLAGTGANVLTF. The CDR3 DNA sequence: TGTGCCACCCCTGGTTCCCTAGCGGGGACTGGGGCCAACGTCCTGACTTTC. V is TRBV7-2 and J is TRBJ2-6; 9 positions match TRBD2. This CDR3 spans 17 amino acids. Germline V gene sequence: CDR1 SGHTA, CDR2 FQGNSA. The V segment lost 10 bases and the J segment 2 bases; nucleotides outside the gene matches: 12.

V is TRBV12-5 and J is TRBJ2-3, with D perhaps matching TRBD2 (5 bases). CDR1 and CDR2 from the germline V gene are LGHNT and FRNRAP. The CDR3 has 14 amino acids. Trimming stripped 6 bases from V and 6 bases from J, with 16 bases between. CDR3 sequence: CASGNAPTTDTQYF. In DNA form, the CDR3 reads TGTGCTAGTGGAAACGCCCCGACTACCGATACGCAGTATTTT.

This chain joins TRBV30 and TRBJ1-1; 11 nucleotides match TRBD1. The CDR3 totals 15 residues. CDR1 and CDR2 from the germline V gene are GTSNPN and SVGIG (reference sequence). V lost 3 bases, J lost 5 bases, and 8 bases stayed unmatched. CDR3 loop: CAWRDRGHGGTEAFF. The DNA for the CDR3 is TGTGCCTGGAGGGACAGGGGGCACGGTGGGACTGAAGCTTTCTTT.

The CDR3 spells CASSSQGPETQYF. CDR3 DNA: TGTGCCAGCAGTTCGCAGGGTCCAGAGACCCAGTACTTC. The chain has TRBV7-2 and TRBJ2-5; tentative D call: TRBD1 (5 bases). The germline CDR1 and CDR2 sequences are SGHTA and FQGNSA. Trimming pared 6 bases from V and 4 bases from J, leaving 12 bases between. CDR3 length: 13 amino acids.

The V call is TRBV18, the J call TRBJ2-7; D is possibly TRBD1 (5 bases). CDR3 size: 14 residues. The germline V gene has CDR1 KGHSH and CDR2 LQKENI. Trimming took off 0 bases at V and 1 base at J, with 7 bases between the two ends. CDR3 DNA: TGTGCCAGCTCACCACCCGACAGTTCCTACGAGCAGTACTTC. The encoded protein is CASSPPDSSYEQYF.

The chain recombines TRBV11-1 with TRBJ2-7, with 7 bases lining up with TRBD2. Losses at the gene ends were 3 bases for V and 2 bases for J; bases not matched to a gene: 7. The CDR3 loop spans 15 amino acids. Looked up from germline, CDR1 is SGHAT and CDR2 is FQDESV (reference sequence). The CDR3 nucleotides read TGTGCCAGCAGCTTGGGGGAGGGTTACACCTACGAGCAGTACTTC. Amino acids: CASSLGEGYTYEQYF.

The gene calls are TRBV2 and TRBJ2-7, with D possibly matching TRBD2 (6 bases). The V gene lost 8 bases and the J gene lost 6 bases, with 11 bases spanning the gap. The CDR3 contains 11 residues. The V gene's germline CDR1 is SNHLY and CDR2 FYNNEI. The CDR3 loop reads CASLMGGEQYF. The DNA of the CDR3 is TGTGCCAGCTTGATGGGGGGCGAGCAGTACTTC.

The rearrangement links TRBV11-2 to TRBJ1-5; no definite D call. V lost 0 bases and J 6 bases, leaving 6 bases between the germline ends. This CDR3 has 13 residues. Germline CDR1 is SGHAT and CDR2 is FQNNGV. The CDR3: CASSLDEAQPQHF. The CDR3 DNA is TGTGCCAGCAGCTTAGACGAGGCTCAGCCCCAGCATTTT.

As DNA, the CDR3 is TGTGCCAGCAGCCAGAAACAGGGTTTGAACACTGAAGCTTTCTTT. This codes for CASSQKQGLNTEAFF. The chain employs TRBV16 and TRBJ1-1; perhaps TRBD1 as D (6 bases). Germline assignment: CDR1 KGHSY and CDR2 FQNENV. The V gene lost 3 bases and the J gene lost 0 bases, with 11 bases spanning the gap. The CDR3 covers 15 residues.

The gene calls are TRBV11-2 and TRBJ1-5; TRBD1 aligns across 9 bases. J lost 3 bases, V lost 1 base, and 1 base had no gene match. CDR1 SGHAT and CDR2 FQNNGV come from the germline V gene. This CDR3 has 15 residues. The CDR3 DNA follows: TGTGCCAGCAGCTTAGGGGACAGGGACAATCAGCCCCAGCATTTT. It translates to CASSLGDRDNQPQHF.